What follows are 9 T cell receptor beta chains derived from one specimen sequenced in a study of blood T cell repertoires in COVID-19 (dated by TCRdb to 2020 to 2022). Library construction relied on the immunoSEQ multiplex PCR assay. This immuneACCESS table, as held by TCRdb, lists in-frame sequences with V and J called but not all clones. Of the missing ones, under half trace to an unresolved V gene in checked studies; the others have no known cause. In all, the sample holds more than 250,000 clones, and more than 85% of those were seen once. Less than 4.5% of the sample rests with the top ten. Sequencing input: peripheral blood. All receptors derive from a young man with active or convalescent COVID-19.

The rearrangement uses TRBV11-3 and TRBJ2-2; D is perhaps TRBD2 (6 bases). Germline-derived CDR1 and CDR2 are SGHNT and YENEEA. The CDR3 is 13 amino acids. The V end was cut by 4 bases, the J end by 3 bases, with 6 bases between. The CDR3 bases are TGTGCCAGCAGCTCGGGGGACACCGGGGAGCTGTTTTTT. Amino acids: CASSSGDTGELFF.

Details on this clone: The junction departs from the called germline gene at one end, perhaps through a read error. The V gene is TRBV9, the J gene TRBJ2-3; 7 bases line up with TRBD1. Germline V gives CDR1 SGDLS, CDR2 YYNGEE. This CDR3 has 15 residues. CDR3 residues: CASSDWDSSIDTQYF. The DNA of the CDR3 is TGTGCCAGCAGCGACTGGGACAGCAGCATAGATACGCAGTATTTT.

This rearrangement joins TRBV6-2 or TRBV6-3 to TRBJ1-5, with a possible D match to TRBD1 (6 bases). V was clipped by 4 bases and J by 2 bases, with 18 bases between them. CDR1 is MNHEY and CDR2 is SVGEGT in the germline V gene. This CDR3 has 17 residues. The CDR3 spells CASSSSQGLLGNQPQHF. The DNA of the CDR3 is TGTGCCAGCAGTTCTTCACAGGGCCTCTTGGGCAATCAGCCCCAGCATTTT.

The CDR3 sequence is CASSSTRDSAYEQYF. The CDR3 DNA follows: TGTGCCAGTAGTTCGACCCGGGACTCAGCCTACGAGCAGTACTTC. The chain recombines TRBV19 with TRBJ2-7, with D perhaps TRBD2 (6 bases). The V and J ends lost 5 bases and 2 bases respectively, with 16 bases between them. The CDR3 is made up of 15 amino acids. Per germline, CDR1 LNHDA and CDR2 SQIVND (reference sequence).

As DNA, the CDR3 is TGTGCCAGCAGTTCGGTCGGAGCGGCGAACTACAATGAGCAGTTCTTC. Translated, it gives CASSSVGAANYNEQFF. The V and J genes are TRBV28 and TRBJ2-1; D might be TRBD2 (5 bases). CDR3 size: 16 residues. The germline gives CDR1 MDHEN, CDR2 SYDVKM. V was shortened by 4 bases and J by 3 bases, with 16 bases between the two germline ends.

The chain uses TRBV11-2 and TRBJ2-3, with D possibly being TRBD2 (5 bases). The CDR3 sequence is 15 residues long. Germline V gene lookup returns CDR1 SGHAT and CDR2 FQNNGV. V was clipped by 5 bases and J by 13 bases, with 25 bases between them. CDR3 sequence: CASSPWAGSASSEYF. CDR3 bases: TGTGCCAGCAGCCCGTGGGCGGGTTCGGCTAGTTCGGAGTATTTT.

The chain's CDR3 is CASSEADSAYEQYF. The CDR3 coding sequence is TGTGCCAGCAGCGAGGCGGACAGTGCTTACGAGCAGTACTTC. The chain has TRBV9 and TRBJ2-7; tentative D call: TRBD1 (6 bases). V was clipped by 3 bases and J by 4 bases, with 14 bases between them. The CDR3 totals 14 residues. Looked up from germline, CDR1 is SGDLS and CDR2 is YYNGEE. The full variable domain, in which reference TRBV9 and TRBJ2-7 provide the parts outside the CDR3, is DSGVTQTPKHLITATGQRVTLRCSPRSGDLSVYWYQQSLDQGLQFLIQYYNGEERAKGNILERFSAQQFPDLHSELNLSSLELGDSALYFCASSEADSAYEQYFGPGTRLTVT.

This chain connects TRBV7-9 to TRBJ2-7; a possible D gene is TRBD2 (6 bases). This CDR3 spans 16 amino acids. Trimming took 1 base from V and 4 from J, leaving 17 bases between them. Germline V CDR1 and CDR2: SEHNR, FQNEAQ (reference sequence). The CDR3, as DNA: TGTGCCAGCAGCTTAGGACCGACACAACGGGGGTACGAGCAGTACTTC. Translating gives CASSLGPTQRGYEQYF.

V usage is TRBV5-5 and J usage is TRBJ2-2; perhaps TRBD2 as D (5 bases). Germline V gene lookup returns CDR1 SGHKS and CDR2 YYEKEE (reference sequence). The CDR3 runs 19 residues. Between the trimmed V and J ends, which lost 1 base and 3 bases, there was a span of 22 bases. The CDR3 spells CASSLRPANWAGDTGELFF. The DNA of the CDR3 is TGTGCCAGCAGCTTGCGTCCGGCAAACTGGGCCGGGGACACCGGGGAGCTGTTTTTT. Looking up the rest from reference TRBV5-5 and TRBJ2-2 gives the full variable domain: DAGVTQSPTHLIKTRGQQVTLRCSPISGHKSVSWYQQVLGQGPQFIFQYYEKEERGRGNFPDRFSARQFPNYSSELNVNALLLGDSALYLCASSLRPANWAGDTGELFFGEGSRLTVL.